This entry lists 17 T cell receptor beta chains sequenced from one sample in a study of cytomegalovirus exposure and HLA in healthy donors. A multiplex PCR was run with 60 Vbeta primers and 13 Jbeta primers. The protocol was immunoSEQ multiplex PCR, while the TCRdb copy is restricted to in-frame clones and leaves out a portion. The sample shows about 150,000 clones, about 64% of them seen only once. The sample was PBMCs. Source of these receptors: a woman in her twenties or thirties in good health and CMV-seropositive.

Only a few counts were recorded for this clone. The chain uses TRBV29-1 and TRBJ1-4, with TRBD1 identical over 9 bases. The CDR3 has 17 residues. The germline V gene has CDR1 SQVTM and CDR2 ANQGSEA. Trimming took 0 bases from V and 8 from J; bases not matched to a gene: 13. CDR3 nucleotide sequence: TGCAGCGTTGAAGATCTTGGAGGGGACAGGGCGGCCGAAAAACTGTTTTTT. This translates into CSVEDLGGDRAAEKLFF.

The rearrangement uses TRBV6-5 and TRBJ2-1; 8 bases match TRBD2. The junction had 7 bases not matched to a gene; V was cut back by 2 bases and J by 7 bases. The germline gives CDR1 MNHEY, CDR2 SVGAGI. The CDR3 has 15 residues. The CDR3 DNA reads TGTGCCAGCAGTTACAGAGCGGGAGTGAGTAATGAGCAGTTCTTC. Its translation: CASSYRAGVSNEQFF.

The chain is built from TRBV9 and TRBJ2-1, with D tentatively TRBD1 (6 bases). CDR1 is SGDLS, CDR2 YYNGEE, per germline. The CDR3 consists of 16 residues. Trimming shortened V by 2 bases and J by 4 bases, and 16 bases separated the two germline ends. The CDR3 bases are TGTGCCAGCAGCGTTCTACAGGGAGTTTCTTACAATGAGCAGTTCTTC. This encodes CASSVLQGVSYNEQFF.

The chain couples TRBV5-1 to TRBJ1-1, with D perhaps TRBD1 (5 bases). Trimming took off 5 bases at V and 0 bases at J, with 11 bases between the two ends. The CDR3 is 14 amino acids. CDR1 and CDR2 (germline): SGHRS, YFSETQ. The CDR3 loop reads CASRPDSLNTEAFF. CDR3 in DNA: TGCGCCAGCAGACCTGACAGCCTGAACACTGAAGCTTTCTTT.

The CDR3 nucleotides are TGCGCCAGCAGTAATCTTCTAAGTGACACTGAAGCTTTCTTT. It translates to CASSNLLSDTEAFF. The chain uses TRBV5-1 and TRBJ1-1; the D is unclear. CDR3 length: 14 amino acids. Between the trimmed V and J ends, which lost 5 bases and 3 bases, there was a span of 14 bases. From germline, CDR1 is SGHRS and CDR2 YFSETQ.

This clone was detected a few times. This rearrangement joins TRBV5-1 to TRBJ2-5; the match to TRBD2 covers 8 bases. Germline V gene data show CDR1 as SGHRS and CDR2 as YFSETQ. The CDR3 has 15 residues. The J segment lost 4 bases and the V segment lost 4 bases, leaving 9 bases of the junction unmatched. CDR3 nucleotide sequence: TGCGCCAGCAGCCGGGAGGGCAGCTTCTTAGAGACCCAGTACTTC. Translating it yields CASSREGSFLETQYF. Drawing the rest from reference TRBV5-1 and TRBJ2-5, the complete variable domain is KAGVTQTPRYLIKTRGQQVTLSCSPISGHRSVSWYQQTPGQGLQFLFEYFSETQRNKGNFPGRFSGRQFSNSRSEMNVSTLELGDSALYLCASSREGSFLETQYFGPGTRLLVL.

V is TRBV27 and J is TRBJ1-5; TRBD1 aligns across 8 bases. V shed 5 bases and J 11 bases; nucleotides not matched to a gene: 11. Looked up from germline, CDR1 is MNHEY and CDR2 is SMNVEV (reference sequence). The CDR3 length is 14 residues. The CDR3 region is CASSPDRGSRAQHF. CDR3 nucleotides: TGTGCCAGCAGTCCTGACAGGGGTAGTCGAGCCCAGCATTTT.

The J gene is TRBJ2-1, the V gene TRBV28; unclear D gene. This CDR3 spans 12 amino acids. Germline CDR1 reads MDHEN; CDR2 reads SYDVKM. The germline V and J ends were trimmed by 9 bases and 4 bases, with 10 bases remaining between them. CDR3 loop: CASTDGYNEQFF. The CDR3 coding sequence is TGTGCCAGTACCGACGGGTACAATGAGCAGTTCTTC.

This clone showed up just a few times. The CDR3 loop is CASIVPGQGGTWAYNEQFF. CDR3 coding DNA: TGTGCCAGCATTGTACCGGGACAGGGTGGGACCTGGGCCTACAATGAGCAGTTCTTC. The chain links TRBV6-7 to TRBJ2-1; 9 nucleotides line up with TRBD1. TRBV6-7 is treated as an ORF (open reading frame) with a function not yet certain. J gave up 2 bases and V 7 bases, and 18 bases lay outside the gene matches. CDR3 size: 19 residues.

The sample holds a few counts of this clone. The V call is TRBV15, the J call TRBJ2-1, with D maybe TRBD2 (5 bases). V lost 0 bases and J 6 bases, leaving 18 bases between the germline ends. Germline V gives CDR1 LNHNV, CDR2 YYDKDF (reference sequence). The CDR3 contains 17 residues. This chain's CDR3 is CATSRDPYKLGANEQFF. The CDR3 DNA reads TGTGCCACCAGCAGAGACCCCTACAAACTAGGTGCCAATGAGCAGTTCTTC.

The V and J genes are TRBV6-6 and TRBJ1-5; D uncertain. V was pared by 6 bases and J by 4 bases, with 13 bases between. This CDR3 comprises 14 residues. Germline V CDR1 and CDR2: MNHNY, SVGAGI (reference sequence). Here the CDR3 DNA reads TGTGCCAGCAGGGATAGCAATCCGAATCAGCCCCAGCATTTT. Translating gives CASRDSNPNQPQHF.

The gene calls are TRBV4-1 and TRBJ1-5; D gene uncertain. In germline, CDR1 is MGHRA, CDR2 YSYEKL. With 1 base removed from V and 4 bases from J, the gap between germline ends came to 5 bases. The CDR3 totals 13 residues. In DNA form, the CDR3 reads TGCGCCAGCAGCCAAGTTCTGAATCAGCCCCAGCATTTT. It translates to CASSQVLNQPQHF.

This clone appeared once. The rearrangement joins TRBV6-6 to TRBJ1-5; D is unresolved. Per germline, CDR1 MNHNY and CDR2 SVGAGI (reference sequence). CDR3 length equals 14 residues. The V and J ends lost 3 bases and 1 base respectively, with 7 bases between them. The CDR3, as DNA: TGTGCCAGCAGTTATGCGGGGAGCAATCAGCCCCAGCATTTT. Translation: CASSYAGSNQPQHF.

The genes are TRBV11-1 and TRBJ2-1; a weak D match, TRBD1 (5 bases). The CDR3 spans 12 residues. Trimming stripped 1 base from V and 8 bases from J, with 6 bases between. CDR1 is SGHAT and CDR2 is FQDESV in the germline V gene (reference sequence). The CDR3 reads CASSLEGYEQFF. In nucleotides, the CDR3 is TGTGCCAGCAGCTTAGAGGGGTATGAGCAGTTCTTC.

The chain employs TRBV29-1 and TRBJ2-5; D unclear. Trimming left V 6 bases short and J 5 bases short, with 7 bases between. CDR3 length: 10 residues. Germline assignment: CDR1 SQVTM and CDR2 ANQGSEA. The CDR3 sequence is CSVTGETQYF. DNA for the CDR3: TGCAGCGTGACCGGGGAGACCCAGTACTTC.

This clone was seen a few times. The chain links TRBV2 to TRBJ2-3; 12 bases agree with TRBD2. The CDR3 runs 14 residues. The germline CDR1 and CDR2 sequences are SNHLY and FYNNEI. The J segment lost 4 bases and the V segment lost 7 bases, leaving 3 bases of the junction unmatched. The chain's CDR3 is CASTRTSGADTQYF. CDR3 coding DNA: TGTGCCAGCACCAGGACTAGCGGGGCAGATACGCAGTATTTT.

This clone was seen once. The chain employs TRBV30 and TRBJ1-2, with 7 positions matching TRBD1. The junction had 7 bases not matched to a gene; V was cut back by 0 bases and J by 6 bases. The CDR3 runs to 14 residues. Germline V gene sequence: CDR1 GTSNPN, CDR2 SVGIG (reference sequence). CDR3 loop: CAWSVGTDANGYTF. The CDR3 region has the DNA TGTGCCTGGAGTGTTGGGACAGACGCTAATGGCTACACCTTC. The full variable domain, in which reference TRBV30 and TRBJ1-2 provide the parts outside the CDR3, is SQTIHQWPATLVQPVGSPLSLECTVEGTSNPNLYWYRQAAGRGLQLLFYSVGIGQISSEVPQNLSASRPQDRQFILSSKKLLLSDSGFYLCAWSVGTDANGYTFGSGTRLTVV.